This T cell receptor beta chain was profiled in a study of cytomegalovirus exposure and HLA in healthy donors. Study-level results: No immune exposure information besides CMV serostatus was available.

Concerning this clone: As yet, its antigen is unknown.

Both 60 Vbeta primers and 13 Jbeta primers went into the PCR. This table comes from immunoSEQ multiplex PCR, and its TCRdb copy is limited to in-frame clones, with some not included. The repertoire holds 160,000 or so clones, with roughly 78% as singletons. Input material: PBMCs. This receptor was taken from a woman in her 40s in good health and CMV-seronegative.

The CDR3 DNA sequence: TGTGCCAGCAGCCCTTCGGAGCTTACTATCTACGAGCAGTACTTC. Translated, it gives CASSPSELTIYEQYF. This chain uses TRBV7-8 with TRBJ2-7; D is undetermined. The CDR3 is 15 amino acids. V was clipped by 5 bases and J by 3 bases, with 17 bases between them. The V gene's germline CDR1 is SGHVS and CDR2 FQNEAQ.